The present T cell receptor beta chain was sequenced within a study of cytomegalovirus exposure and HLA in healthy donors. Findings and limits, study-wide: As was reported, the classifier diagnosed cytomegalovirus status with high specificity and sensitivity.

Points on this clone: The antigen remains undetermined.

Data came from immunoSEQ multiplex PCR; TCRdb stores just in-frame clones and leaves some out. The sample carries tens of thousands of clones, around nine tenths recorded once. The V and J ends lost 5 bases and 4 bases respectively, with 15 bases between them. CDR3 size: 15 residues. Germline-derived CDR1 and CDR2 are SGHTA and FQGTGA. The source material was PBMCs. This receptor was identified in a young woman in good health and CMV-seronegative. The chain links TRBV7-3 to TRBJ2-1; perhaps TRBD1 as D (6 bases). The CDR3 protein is CASSLDSGGYNEQFF. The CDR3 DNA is TGTGCCAGCAGCCTGGACAGTGGAGGTTACAATGAGCAGTTCTTC.